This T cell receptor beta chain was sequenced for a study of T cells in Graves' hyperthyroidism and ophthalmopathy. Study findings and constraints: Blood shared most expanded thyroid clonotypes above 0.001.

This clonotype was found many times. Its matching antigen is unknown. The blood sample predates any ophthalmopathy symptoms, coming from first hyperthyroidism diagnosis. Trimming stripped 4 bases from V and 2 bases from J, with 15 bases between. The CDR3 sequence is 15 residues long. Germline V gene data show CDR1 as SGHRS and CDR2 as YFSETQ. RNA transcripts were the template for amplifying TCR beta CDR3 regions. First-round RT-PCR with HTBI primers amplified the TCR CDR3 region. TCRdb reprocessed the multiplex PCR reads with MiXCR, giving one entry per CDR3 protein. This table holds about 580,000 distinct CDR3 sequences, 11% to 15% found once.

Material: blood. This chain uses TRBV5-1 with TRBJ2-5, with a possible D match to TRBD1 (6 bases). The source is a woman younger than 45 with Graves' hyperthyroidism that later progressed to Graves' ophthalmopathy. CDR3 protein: CASSPLGGVQETQYF. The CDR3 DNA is TGCGCCAGCAGCCCCTTAGGGGGTGTGCAAGAGACCCAGTACTTC.